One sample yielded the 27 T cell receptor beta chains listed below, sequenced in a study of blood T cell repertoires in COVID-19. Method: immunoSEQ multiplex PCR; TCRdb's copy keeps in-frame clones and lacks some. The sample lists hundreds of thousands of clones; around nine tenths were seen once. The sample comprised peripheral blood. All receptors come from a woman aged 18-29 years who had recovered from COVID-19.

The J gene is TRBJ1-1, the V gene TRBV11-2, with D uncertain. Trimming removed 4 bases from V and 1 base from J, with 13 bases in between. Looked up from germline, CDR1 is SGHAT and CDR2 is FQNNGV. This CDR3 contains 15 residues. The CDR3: CASSSGGWANTEAFF. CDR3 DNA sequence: TGTGCCAGCAGCTCTGGAGGGTGGGCGAACACTGAAGCTTTCTTT. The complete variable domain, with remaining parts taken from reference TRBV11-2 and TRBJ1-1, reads EAGVAQSPRYKIIEKRQSVAFWCNPISGHATLYWYQQILGQGPKLLIQFQNNGVVDDSQLPKDRFSAERLKGVDSTLKIQPAKLEDSAVYLCASSSGGWANTEAFFGQGTRLTVV.

The CDR3 nucleotides are TGTGCCAGCAGCGTAGATCCCACAGGGTCGCAGCCCCAGCATTTT. The encoded protein is CASSVDPTGSQPQHF. The chain employs TRBV9 and TRBJ1-5; a possible D gene is TRBD1 (6 bases). Trimming removed 0 bases at V and 7 bases at J, with 14 bases between. The V gene's germline CDR1 is SGDLS and CDR2 YYNGEE. This CDR3 has 15 residues.

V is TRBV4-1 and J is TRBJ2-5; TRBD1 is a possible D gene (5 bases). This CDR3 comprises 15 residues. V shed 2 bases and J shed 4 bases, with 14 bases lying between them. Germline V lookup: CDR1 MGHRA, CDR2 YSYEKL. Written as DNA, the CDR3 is TGCGCCAGCAGCCAATCCCCCAGGGTATCAGAGACCCAGTACTTC. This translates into CASSQSPRVSETQYF.

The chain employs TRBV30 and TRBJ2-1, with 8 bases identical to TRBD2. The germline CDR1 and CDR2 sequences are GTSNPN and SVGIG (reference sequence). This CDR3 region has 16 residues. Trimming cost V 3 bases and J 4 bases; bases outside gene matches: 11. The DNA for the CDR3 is TGTGCCTGGAGGGGAGGGGACGGGAGGGAGTACAATGAGCAGTTCTTC. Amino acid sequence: CAWRGGDGREYNEQFF.

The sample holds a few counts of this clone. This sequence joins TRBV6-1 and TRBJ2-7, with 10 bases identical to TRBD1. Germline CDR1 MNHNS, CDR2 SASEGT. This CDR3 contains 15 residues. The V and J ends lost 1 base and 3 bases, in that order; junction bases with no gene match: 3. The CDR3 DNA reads TGTGCCAGCAGTGAAGGTGGGACAGGGGTCTACGAGCAGTACTTC. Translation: CASSEGGTGVYEQYF.

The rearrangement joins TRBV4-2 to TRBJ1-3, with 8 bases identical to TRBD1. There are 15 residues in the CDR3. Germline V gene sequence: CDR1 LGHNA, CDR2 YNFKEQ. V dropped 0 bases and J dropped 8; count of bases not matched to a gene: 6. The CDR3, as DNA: TGTGCCAGCAGCCAAGACGGACAGGGTAGAGACACCATATATTTT. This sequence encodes CASSQDGQGRDTIYF.

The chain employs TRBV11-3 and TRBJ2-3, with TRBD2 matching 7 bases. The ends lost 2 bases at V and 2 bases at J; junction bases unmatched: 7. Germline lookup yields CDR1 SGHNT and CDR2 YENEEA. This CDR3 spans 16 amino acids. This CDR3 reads CASSLTSDPYTDTQYF. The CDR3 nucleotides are TGTGCCAGCAGCTTAACTAGCGACCCTTACACAGATACGCAGTATTTT.

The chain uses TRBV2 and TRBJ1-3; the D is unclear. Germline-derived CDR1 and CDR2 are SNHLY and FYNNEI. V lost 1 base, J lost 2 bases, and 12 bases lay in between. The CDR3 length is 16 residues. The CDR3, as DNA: TGTGCCAGCAGTGAAGGCGTCGGTCCCGCTGGAAACACCATATATTTT. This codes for CASSEGVGPAGNTIYF. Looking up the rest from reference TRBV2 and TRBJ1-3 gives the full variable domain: EPEVTQTPSHQVTQMGQEVILRCVPISNHLYFYWYRQILGQKVEFLVSFYNNEISEKSEIFDDQFSVERPDGSNFTLKIRSTKLEDSAMYFCASSEGVGPAGNTIYFGEGSWLTVV.

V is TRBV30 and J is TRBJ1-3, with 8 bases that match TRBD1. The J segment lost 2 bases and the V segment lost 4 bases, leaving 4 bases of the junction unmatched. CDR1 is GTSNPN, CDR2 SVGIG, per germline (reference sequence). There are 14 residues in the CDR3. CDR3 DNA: TGTGCCTGGAAGGGCAGGGGGCCTGGAAACACCATATATTTT. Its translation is CAWKGRGPGNTIYF.

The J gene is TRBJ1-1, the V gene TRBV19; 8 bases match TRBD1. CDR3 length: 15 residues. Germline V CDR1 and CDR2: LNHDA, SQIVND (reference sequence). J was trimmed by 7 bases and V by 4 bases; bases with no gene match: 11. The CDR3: CASSTQGAASFEAFF. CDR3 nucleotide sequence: TGTGCCAGTAGTACGCAGGGGGCGGCGAGCTTTGAAGCTTTCTTT.

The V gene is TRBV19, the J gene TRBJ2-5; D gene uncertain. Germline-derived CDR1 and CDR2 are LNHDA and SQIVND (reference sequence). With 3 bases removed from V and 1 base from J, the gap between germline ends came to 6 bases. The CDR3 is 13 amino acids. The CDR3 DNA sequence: TGTGCCAGTAGTATTGCAGTCCAAGAGACCCAGTACTTC. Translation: CASSIAVQETQYF.

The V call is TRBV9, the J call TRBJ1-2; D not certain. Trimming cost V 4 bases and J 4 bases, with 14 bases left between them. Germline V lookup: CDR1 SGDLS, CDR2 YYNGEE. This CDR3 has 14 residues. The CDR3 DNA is TGTGCCAGCAGCCCCCAGGTGGGCAGCTATGGCTACACCTTC. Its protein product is CASSPQVGSYGYTF.

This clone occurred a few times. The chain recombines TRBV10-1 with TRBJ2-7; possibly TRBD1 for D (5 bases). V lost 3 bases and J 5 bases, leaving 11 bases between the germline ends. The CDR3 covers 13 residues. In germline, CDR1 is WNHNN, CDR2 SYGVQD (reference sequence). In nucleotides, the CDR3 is TGCGCCAGCAGTGATCAGGGATCCGACGAGCAGTACTTC. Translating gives CASSDQGSDEQYF.

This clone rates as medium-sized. DNA of the CDR3: TGTGCCAGCAGTGACGGGAGCACCGGGGAGCTGTTTTTT. Translation: CASSDGSTGELFF. The chain uses TRBV6-4 and TRBJ2-2, with a tentative D call TRBD2 (5 bases). Germline V gene lookup returns CDR1 MRHNA and CDR2 SNTAGT. Trimming took off 2 bases at V and 4 bases at J, with 5 bases between the two ends. This CDR3 comprises 13 residues.

DNA of the CDR3: TGTGCCAGCAGCTTAGATCCGGGGGTAGGAAACACCATATATTTT. It yields the protein CASSLDPGVGNTIYF. J is TRBJ1-3 and V is TRBV7-8, with D tentatively TRBD1 (5 bases). V was pared by 1 base and J by 4 bases, with 11 bases between. CDR1 is SGHVS and CDR2 is FQNEAQ in the germline V gene. The CDR3 has 15 residues.

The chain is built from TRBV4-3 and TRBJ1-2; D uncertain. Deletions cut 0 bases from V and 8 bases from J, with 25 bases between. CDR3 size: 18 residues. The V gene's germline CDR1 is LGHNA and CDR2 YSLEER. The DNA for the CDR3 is TGCGCCAGCAGCCAAGAGGTGGATTCGCGGGCCTCTATTAAAGGCTACACCTTC. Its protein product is CASSQEVDSRASIKGYTF.

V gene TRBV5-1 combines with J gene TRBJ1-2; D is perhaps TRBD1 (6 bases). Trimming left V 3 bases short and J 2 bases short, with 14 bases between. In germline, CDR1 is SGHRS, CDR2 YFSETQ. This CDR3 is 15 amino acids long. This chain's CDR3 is CASSSEGGANYGYTF. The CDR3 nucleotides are TGCGCCAGCAGCTCCGAGGGGGGGGCGAACTATGGCTACACCTTC. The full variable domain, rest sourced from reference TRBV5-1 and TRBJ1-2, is KAGVTQTPRYLIKTRGQQVTLSCSPISGHRSVSWYQQTPGQGLQFLFEYFSETQRNKGNFPGRFSGRQFSNSRSEMNVSTLELGDSALYLCASSSEGGANYGYTFGSGTRLTVV.

CDR3 in DNA: TGTGCCAGCAGTACCACTAGCGGGAGACTACCCTACGAGCAGTACTTC. This sequence encodes CASSTTSGRLPYEQYF. The genes are TRBV7-9 and TRBJ2-7; 11 bases map to TRBD2. The germline gives CDR1 SEHNR, CDR2 FQNEAQ (reference sequence). This CDR3 comprises 16 residues. Trimming removed 6 bases from V and 2 bases from J; junction bases left unmatched: 9.

The CDR3 DNA is TGTGCCACCAGCAGAGATCAAGAGCAGTACTTC. Protein sequence: CATSRDQEQYF. The J gene is TRBJ2-7, the V gene TRBV15, with no clear D. The CDR3 contains 11 residues. V lost 0 bases, J lost 7 bases, and 4 bases lay in between. Germline CDR1 LNHNV, CDR2 YYDKDF (reference sequence).

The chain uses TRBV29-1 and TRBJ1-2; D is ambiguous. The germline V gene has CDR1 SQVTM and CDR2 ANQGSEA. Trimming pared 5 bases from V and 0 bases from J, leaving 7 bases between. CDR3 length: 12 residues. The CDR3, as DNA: TGCAGCGTTCGGGGAGCTAACTATGGCTACACCTTC. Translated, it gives CSVRGANYGYTF.

CDR3 sequence (DNA): TGTGCCAGCAGAGCACTAGCGGGAGGTGCCAAAAACATTCAGTACTTC. Protein sequence: CASRALAGGAKNIQYF. This chain links TRBV2 with TRBJ2-4, with 12 bases identical to TRBD2. The J segment lost 1 base and the V segment lost 6 bases, leaving 4 bases of the junction unmatched. Germline CDR1 is SNHLY and CDR2 is FYNNEI. The CDR3 length is 16 residues.

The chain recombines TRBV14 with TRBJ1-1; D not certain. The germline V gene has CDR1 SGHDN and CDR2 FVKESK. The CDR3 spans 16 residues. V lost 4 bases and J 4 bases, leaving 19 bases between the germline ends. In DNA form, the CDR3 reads TGTGCCAGCAGCCCCCGACTGGGAGGAGGATCCACTGAAGCTTTCTTT. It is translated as CASSPRLGGGSTEAFF.

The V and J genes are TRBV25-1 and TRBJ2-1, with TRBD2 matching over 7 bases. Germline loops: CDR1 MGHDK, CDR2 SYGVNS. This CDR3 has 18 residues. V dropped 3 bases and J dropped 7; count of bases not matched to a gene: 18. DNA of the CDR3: TGTGCCAGCAGTGAGACAAATCCAAAAGGGACTACGGGAAATGAGCAGTTCTTC. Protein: CASSETNPKGTTGNEQFF.

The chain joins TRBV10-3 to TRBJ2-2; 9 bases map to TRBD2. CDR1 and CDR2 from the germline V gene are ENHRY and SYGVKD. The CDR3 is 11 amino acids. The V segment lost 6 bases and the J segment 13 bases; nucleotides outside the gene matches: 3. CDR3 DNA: TGTGCCATCAGGCGGGAGGGACTGCTGTTTTTT. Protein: CAIRREGLLFF.

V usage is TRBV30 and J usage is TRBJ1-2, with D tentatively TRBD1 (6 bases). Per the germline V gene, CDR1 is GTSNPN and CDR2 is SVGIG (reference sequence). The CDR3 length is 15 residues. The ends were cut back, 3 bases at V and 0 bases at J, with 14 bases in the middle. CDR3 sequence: CAWRQHRTANYGYTF. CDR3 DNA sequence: TGTGCCTGGAGACAACATAGGACAGCTAACTATGGCTACACCTTC.

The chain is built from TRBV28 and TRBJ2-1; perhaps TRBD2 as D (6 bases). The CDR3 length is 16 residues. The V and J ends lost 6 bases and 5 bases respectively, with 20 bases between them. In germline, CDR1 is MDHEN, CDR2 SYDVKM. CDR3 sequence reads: CASSQGLRKYDNEQFF. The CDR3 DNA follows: TGTGCCAGCAGCCAGGGACTCCGCAAGTACGACAATGAGCAGTTCTTC. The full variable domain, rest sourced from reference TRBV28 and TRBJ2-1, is DVKVTQSSRYLVKRTGEKVFLECVQDMDHENMFWYRQDPGLGLRLIYFSYDVKMKEKGDIPEGYSVSREKKERFSLILESASTNQTSMYLCASSQGLRKYDNEQFFGPGTRLTVL.

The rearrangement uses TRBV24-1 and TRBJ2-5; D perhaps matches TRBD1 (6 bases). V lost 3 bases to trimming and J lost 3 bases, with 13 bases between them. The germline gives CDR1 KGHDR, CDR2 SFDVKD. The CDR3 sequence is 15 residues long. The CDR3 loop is CATSDRRQVEETQYF. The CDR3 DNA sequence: TGTGCCACCAGTGATAGAAGACAGGTGGAAGAGACCCAGTACTTC.